This T cell receptor (beta chain) is drawn from a study of OX40 agonist ivuxolimab in advanced cancers. Germline CDR1 is SGHRS and CDR2 is YFSETQ. This CDR3 spans 15 amino acids. This table comes from immunoSEQ multiplex PCR, and its TCRdb copy is limited to in-frame clones, with some not included. This sample has some 60,000 clones, with roughly 89% found just once. V usage is TRBV5-1 and J usage is TRBJ2-5; 11 bases are shared with TRBD2. The better agreement between TRBJ2-7 and the DNA end casts doubt on the J call. This receptor was obtained from an adult with an advanced solid tumor such as melanoma, head and neck, liver or kidney cancer. Sequenced material: CD4+ or CD8+ T cells sorted from blood, taken in a trial of the OX40 agonist ivuxolimab. CDR3 nucleotide sequence: TGCGCCAGCAGCTTGGTACTAGCGGGGGCCTACGAGCAGTACTTC. Its translation: CASSLVLAGAYEQYF.